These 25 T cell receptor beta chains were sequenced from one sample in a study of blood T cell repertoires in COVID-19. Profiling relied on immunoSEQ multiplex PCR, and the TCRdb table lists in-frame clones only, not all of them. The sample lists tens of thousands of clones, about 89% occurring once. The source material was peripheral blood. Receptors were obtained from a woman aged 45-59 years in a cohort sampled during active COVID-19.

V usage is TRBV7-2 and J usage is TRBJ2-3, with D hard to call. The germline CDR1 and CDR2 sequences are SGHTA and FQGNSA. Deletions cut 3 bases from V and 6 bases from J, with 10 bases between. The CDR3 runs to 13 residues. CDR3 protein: CASSFADGDTQYF. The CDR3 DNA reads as TGTGCCAGCAGCTTTGCGGATGGGGATACGCAGTATTTT. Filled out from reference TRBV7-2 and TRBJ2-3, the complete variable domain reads GAGVSQSPSNKVTEKGKDVELRCDPISGHTALYWYRQSLGQGLEFLIYFQGNSAPDKSGLPSDRFSAERTGGSVSTLTIQRTQQEDSAVYLCASSFADGDTQYFGPGTRLTVL.

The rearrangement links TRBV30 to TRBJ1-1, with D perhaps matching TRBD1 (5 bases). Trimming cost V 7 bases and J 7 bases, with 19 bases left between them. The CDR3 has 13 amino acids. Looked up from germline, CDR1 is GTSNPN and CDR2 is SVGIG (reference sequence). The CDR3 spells CASVTGGLGEAFF. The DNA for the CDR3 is TGTGCCTCTGTGACCGGGGGTCTGGGTGAAGCTTTCTTT.

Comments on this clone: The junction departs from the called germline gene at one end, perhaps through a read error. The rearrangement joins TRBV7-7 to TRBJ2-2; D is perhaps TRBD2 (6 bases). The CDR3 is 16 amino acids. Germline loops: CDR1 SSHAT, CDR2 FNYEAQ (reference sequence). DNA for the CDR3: TGTGCTAGCAGCTTAGGAGTGACTAGAGGGACCGGGGAGCTGTTTTTT. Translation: CASSLGVTRGTGELFF.

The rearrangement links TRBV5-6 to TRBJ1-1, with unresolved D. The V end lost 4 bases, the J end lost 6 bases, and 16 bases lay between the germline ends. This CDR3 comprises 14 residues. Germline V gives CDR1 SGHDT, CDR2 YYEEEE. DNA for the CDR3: TGTGCCAGCAGCCTCGGAATGATTCGGGCTGAAGCTTTCTTT. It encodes CASSLGMIRAEAFF.

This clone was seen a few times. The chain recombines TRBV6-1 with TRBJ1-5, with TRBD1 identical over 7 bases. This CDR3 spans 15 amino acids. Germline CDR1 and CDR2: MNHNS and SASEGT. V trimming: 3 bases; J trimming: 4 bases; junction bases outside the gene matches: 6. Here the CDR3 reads CASSEMGQPNQPQHF. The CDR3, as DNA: TGTGCCAGCAGTGAGATGGGACAGCCGAATCAGCCCCAGCATTTT.

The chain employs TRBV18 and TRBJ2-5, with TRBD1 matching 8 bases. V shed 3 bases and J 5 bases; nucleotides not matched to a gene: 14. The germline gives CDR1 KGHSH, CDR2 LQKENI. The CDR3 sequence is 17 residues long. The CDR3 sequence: CASSPIGQGRHRETQYF. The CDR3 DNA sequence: TGTGCCAGCTCACCTATAGGACAGGGTCGACATAGGGAGACCCAGTACTTC.

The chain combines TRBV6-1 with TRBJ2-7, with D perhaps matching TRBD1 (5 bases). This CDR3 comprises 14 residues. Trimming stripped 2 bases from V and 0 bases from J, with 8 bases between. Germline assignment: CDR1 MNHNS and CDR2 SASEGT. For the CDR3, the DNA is TGTGCCAGCAGTGAAAGGGGCAGCTCCTACGAGCAGTACTTC. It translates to CASSERGSSYEQYF.

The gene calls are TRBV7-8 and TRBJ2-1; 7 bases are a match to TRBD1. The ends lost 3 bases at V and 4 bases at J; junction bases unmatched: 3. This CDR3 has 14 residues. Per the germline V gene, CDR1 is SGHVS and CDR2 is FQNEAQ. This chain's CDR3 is CASSFRDSYNEQFF. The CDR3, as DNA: TGTGCCAGCAGCTTCCGGGACAGTTACAATGAGCAGTTCTTC.

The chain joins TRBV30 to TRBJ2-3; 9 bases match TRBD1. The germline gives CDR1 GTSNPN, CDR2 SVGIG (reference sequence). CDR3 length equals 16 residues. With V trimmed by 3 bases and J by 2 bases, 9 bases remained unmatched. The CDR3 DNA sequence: TGTGCCTGGAGCGGGGGACAGGGTGGCTTCACAGATACGCAGTATTTT. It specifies CAWSGGQGGFTDTQYF.

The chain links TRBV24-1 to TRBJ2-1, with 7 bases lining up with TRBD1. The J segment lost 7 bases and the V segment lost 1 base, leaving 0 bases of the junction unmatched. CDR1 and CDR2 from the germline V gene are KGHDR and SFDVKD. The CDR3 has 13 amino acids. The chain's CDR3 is CATSDFRGNEQFF. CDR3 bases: TGTGCCACCAGTGATTTCAGGGGGAATGAGCAGTTCTTC.

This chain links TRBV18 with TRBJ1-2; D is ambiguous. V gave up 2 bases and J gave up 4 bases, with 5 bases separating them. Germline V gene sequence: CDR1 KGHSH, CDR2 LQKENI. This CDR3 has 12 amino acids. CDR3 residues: CASSPLAYGYTF. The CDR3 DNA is TGTGCCAGCTCACCATTGGCCTATGGCTACACCTTC.

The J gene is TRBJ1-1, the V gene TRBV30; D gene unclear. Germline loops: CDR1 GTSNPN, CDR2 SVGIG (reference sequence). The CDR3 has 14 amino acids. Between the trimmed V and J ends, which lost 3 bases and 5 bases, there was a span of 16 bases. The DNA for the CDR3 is TGTGCCTGGAGCCGAGAGGCATCGGGAACTGAAGCTTTCTTT. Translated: CAWSREASGTEAFF.

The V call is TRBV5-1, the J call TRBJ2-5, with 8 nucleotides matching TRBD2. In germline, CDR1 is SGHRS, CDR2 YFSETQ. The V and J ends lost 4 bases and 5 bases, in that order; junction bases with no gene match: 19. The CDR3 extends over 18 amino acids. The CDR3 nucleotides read TGCGCCAGCAGCGCCGGAACCCTAAGCGGGAGAGGGGTGGAGACCCAGTACTTC. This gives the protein CASSAGTLSGRGVETQYF.

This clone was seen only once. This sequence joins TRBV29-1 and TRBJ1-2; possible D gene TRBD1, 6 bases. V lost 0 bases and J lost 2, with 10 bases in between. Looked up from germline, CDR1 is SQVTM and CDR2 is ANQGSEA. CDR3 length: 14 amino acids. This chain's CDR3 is CSVEDRGQNYGYTF. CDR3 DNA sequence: TGCAGCGTTGAAGATAGGGGACAAAACTATGGCTACACCTTC.

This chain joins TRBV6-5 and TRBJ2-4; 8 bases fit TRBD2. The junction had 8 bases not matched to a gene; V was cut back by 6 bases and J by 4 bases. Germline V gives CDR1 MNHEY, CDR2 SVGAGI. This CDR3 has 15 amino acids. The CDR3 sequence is CASSGSASGKNIQYF. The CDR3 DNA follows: TGTGCCAGCAGCGGCTCGGCTAGCGGGAAAAACATTCAGTACTTC.

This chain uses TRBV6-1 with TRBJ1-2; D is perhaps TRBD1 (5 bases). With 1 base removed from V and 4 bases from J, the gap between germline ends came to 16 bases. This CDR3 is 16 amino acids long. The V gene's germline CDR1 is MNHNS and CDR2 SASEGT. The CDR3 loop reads CASSEGWSGRPYGYTF. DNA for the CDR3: TGTGCCAGCAGTGAAGGATGGTCAGGGAGGCCCTATGGCTACACCTTC.

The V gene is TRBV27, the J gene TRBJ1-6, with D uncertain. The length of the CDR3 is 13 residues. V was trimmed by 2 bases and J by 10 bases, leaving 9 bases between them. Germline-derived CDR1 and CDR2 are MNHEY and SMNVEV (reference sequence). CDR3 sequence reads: CASSLRFTSPLHF. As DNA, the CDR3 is TGTGCCAGCAGTTTACGGTTTACGTCACCCCTCCACTTT.

The CDR3 here is CASSMALSYEQYF. CDR3 DNA sequence: TGTGCCAGTAGTATGGCCCTCTCCTACGAGCAGTACTTC. The chain carries TRBV19 and TRBJ2-7; D unresolved. Trimming removed 3 bases at V and 0 bases at J, with 6 bases between. Germline V CDR1 and CDR2: LNHDA, SQIVND (reference sequence). The length of the CDR3 is 13 residues.

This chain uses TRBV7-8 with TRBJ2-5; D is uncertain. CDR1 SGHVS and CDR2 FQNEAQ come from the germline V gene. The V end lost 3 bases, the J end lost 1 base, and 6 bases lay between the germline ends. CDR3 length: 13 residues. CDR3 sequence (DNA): TGTGCCAGCAGCTTTGGCAGCCAAGAGACCCAGTACTTC. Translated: CASSFGSQETQYF.

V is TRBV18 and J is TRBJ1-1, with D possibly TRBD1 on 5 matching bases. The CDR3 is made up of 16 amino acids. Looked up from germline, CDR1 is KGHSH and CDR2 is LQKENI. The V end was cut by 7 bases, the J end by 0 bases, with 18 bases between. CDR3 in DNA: TGTGCCAGCTTAAATCGACCCAGGGCGATGAACACTGAAGCTTTCTTT. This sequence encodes CASLNRPRAMNTEAFF. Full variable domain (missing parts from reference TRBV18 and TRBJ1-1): NAGVMQNPRHLVRRRGQEARLRCSPMKGHSHVYWYRQLPEEGLKFMVYLQKENIIDESGMPKERFSAEFPKEGPSILRIQQVVRGDSAAYFCASLNRPRAMNTEAFFGQGTRLTVV.

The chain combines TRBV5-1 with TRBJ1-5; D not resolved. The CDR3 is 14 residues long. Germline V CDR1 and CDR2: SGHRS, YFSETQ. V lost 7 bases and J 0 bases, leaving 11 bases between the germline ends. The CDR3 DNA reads TGCGCCAGCCGCAAGCATTATAGCAATCAGCCCCAGCATTTT. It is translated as CASRKHYSNQPQHF.

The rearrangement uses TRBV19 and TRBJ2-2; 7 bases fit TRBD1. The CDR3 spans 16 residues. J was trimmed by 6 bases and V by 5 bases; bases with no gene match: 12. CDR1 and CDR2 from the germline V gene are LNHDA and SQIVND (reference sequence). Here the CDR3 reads CASSPSLDRAAGELFF. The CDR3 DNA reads TGTGCCAGTAGTCCCTCCCTCGACAGGGCGGCCGGGGAGCTGTTTTTT.

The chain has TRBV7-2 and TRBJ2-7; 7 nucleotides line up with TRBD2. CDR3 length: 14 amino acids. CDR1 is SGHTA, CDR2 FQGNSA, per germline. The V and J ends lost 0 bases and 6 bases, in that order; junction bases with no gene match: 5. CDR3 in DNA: TGTGCCAGCAGCTTAGCTAGCGGGTGGGCCGAGCAGTACTTC. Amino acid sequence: CASSLASGWAEQYF.

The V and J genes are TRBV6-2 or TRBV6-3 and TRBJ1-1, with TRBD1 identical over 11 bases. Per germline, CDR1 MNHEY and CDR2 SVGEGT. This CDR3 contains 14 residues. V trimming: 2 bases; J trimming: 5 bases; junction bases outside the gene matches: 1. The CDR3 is CASSYGTGGTEAFF. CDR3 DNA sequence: TGTGCCAGCAGTTACGGGACAGGGGGAACTGAAGCTTTCTTT.

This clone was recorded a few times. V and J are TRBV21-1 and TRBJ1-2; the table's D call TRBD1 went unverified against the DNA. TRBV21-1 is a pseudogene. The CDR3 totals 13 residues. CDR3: CASSKVQHYGYTF. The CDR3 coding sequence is TGTGCCAGCAGCAAAGTACAGCACTATGGCTACACCTTC.